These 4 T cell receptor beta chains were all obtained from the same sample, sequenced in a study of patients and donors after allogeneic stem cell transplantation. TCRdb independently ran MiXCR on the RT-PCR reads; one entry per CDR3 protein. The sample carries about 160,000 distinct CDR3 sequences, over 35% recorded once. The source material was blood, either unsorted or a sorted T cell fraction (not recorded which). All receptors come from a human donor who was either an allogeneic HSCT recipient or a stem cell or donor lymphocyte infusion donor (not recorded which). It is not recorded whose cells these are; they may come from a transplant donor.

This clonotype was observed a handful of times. The CDR3 sequence is CASSLEQPFNSPLHF. The CDR3 bases are TGTGCCAGCAGCTTAGAACAGCCCTTTAATTCACCCCTCCACTTT. The genes are TRBV7-9 and TRBJ1-6; the D is unclear. Germline CDR1 reads SEHNR; CDR2 reads FQNEAQ (reference sequence). CDR3 length: 15 residues. With 1 base removed from V and 6 bases from J, the gap between germline ends came to 10 bases. Variable domain in full (rest from reference TRBV7-9 and TRBJ1-6): DTGVSQNPRHKITKRGQNVTFRCDPISEHNRLYWYRQTLGQGPEFLTYFQNEAQLEKSRLLSDRFSAERPKGSFSTLEIQRTEQGDSAMYLCASSLEQPFNSPLHFGNGTRLTVT.

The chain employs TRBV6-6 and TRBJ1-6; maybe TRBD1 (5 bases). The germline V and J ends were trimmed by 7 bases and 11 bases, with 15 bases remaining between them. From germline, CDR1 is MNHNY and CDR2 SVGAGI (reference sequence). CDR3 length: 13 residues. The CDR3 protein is CASTIQGLAPLHF. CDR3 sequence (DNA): TGTGCCAGCACAATCCAGGGTTTGGCACCCCTCCACTTT.

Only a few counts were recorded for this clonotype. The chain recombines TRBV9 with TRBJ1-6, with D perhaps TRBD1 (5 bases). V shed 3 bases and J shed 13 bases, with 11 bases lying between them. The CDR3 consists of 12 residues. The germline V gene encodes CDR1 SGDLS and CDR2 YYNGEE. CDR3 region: CASSEGSGPLHF. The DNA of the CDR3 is TGTGCCAGCAGCGAGGGGTCGGGCCCCCTCCACTTT. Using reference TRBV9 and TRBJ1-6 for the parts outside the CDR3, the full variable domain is DSGVTQTPKHLITATGQRVTLRCSPRSGDLSVYWYQQSLDQGLQFLIQYYNGEERAKGNILERFSAQQFPDLHSELNLSSLELGDSALYFCASSEGSGPLHFGNGTRLTVT.

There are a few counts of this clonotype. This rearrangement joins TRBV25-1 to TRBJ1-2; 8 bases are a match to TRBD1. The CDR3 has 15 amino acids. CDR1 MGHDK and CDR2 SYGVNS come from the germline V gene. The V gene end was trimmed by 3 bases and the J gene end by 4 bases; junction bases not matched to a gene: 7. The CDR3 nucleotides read TGTGCCAGCAGTGATATTGGACAGGGAGGCTATGGCTACACCTTC. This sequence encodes CASSDIGQGGYGYTF.